Listed below are T cell receptor beta chains from one sample, sequenced in a study of cytomegalovirus exposure and HLA in healthy donors. Clones were read by immunoSEQ multiplex PCR, and TCRdb kept only the in-frame ones, dropping some. The sample lists about 180,000 clones; over 75% were seen once. The sample taken for sequencing was PBMCs. The receptors here all came from a man aged 35-49 years in good health and CMV-seropositive. The CDR3 runs from the conserved cysteine through the conserved F or W. Each record gives: D gene, V gene, clone size, J gene, CDR3 protein, CDR3 DNA. D genes are given only for firm matches. Clone size appears in some rows only: once, few, many, or a class for an expanded clone.

d_gene: .; v_gene: TRBV5-8; abundance: .; j_gene: TRBJ1-5; CDR3aa: CASTPQDRHNQPQHF; CDR3nt: TGTGCCAGCACCCCACAGGACAGACACAATCAGCCCCAGCATTTT
d_gene: TRBD1; v_gene: TRBV5-4; abundance: .; j_gene: TRBJ2-7; CDR3aa: CASSRGRDSAYEQYF; CDR3nt: TGTGCCAGCAGCAGGGGACGGGACAGCGCCTACGAGCAGTACTTC
d_gene: .; v_gene: TRBV7-2; abundance: .; j_gene: TRBJ2-1; CDR3aa: CASSLGSGSSYNEQFF; CDR3nt: TGTGCCAGCAGCTTAGGATCGGGAAGCTCCTACAATGAGCAGTTCTTC
d_gene: .; v_gene: TRBV5-1; abundance: .; j_gene: TRBJ1-4; CDR3aa: CASSSSPATNEKLFF; CDR3nt: TGCGCCAGCAGCTCGTCCCCTGCAACTAATGAAAAACTGTTTTTT
d_gene: .; v_gene: TRBV6-5; abundance: .; j_gene: TRBJ2-5; CDR3aa: CASSYTRWEETQYF; CDR3nt: TGTGCCAGCAGTTACACTAGGTGGGAAGAGACCCAGTACTTC
d_gene: .; v_gene: TRBV12-5; abundance: once; j_gene: TRBJ2-3; CDR3aa: CASGRTDTQYF; CDR3nt: TGTGCTAGTGGTCGGACAGATACGCAGTATTTT
d_gene: .; v_gene: TRBV10-3; abundance: .; j_gene: TRBJ1-6; CDR3aa: CAISGNYPNSPLHF; CDR3nt: TGTGCCATCAGCGGCAACTACCCCAATTCACCCCTCCACTTT
d_gene: .; v_gene: TRBV7-9; abundance: .; j_gene: TRBJ2-3; CDR3aa: CASSLMGARTDTQYF; CDR3nt: TGTGCCAGCAGCTTAATGGGGGCCCGCACAGATACGCAGTATTTT
d_gene: .; v_gene: TRBV10-1; abundance: few; j_gene: TRBJ2-4; CDR3aa: CASSESGGASQYF; CDR3nt: TGCGCCAGCAGTGAGTCGGGTGGGGCCAGTCAGTACTTC
d_gene: .; v_gene: TRBV7-6; abundance: .; j_gene: TRBJ1-5; CDR3aa: CASSLEGKCNQPQHF; CDR3nt: TGTGCCAGCAGCTTAGAGGGGAAGTGCAATCAGCCCCAGCATTTT
d_gene: .; v_gene: TRBV6-5; abundance: once; j_gene: TRBJ2-1; CDR3aa: CASSNLPGVDRQFF; CDR3nt: TGTGCCAGCTCCAACTTGCCGGGAGTGGATAGACAGTTCTTC
d_gene: .; v_gene: TRBV11-2; abundance: .; j_gene: TRBJ2-1; CDR3aa: CASSLDNSGPEQFF; CDR3nt: TGTGCCAGCAGCCTAGATAACAGCGGGCCCGAGCAGTTCTTC
d_gene: .; v_gene: TRBV21-1; abundance: .; j_gene: TRBJ2-1; CDR3aa: CASSKVFLFGRQKHNEQFF; CDR3nt: TGTGCCAGCAGCAAAGTTTTTCTTTTCGGCCGACAGAAACACAATGAGCAGTTCTTC
d_gene: .; v_gene: TRBV5-8; abundance: .; j_gene: TRBJ1-5; CDR3aa: CASSPFAGANQPQHF; CDR3nt: TGTGCCAGCAGCCCGTTCGCGGGGGCTAATCAGCCCCAGCATTTT
d_gene: .; v_gene: TRBV27; abundance: .; j_gene: TRBJ2-1; CDR3aa: CASSSLGGSSYNEQFF; CDR3nt: TGTGCCAGCAGTTCCCTCGGTGGGAGCTCCTACAATGAGCAGTTCTTC
d_gene: TRBD2; v_gene: TRBV5-4; abundance: .; j_gene: TRBJ2-5; CDR3aa: CASSLITSGRETQYF; CDR3nt: TGTGCCAGCAGCTTAATTACGAGCGGGAGAGAGACCCAGTACTTC
d_gene: .; v_gene: TRBV5-1; abundance: .; j_gene: TRBJ1-4; CDR3aa: CASSLEGRSNEKLFF; CDR3nt: TGCGCCAGCAGCTTGGAAGGGAGGTCTAATGAAAAACTGTTTTTT
d_gene: TRBD2; v_gene: TRBV6-1; abundance: .; j_gene: TRBJ2-2; CDR3aa: CASSELAGGTGELFF; CDR3nt: TGTGCCAGCAGTGAACTAGCGGGAGGAACCGGGGAGCTGTTTTTT
d_gene: TRBD1; v_gene: TRBV5-1; abundance: few; j_gene: TRBJ2-3; CDR3aa: CASSLGGQYTDTQYF; CDR3nt: TGCGCCAGCAGCTTGGGGGGACAGTACACAGATACGCAGTATTTT
d_gene: .; v_gene: TRBV10-3; abundance: .; j_gene: TRBJ1-2; CDR3aa: CAISSRQGDGYTF; CDR3nt: TGTGCCATCAGTTCCCGCCAGGGCGACGGCTACACCTTC
d_gene: .; v_gene: TRBV9; abundance: .; j_gene: TRBJ2-6; CDR3aa: CASSVAPAGANVLTF; CDR3nt: TGTGCCAGCAGCGTAGCCCCAGCTGGGGCCAACGTCCTGACTTTC
d_gene: TRBD2; v_gene: TRBV5-1; abundance: .; j_gene: TRBJ2-5; CDR3aa: CASSLMGLEETQYF; CDR3nt: TGCGCCAGCAGCTTGATGGGACTAGAAGAGACCCAGTACTTC
d_gene: TRBD1; v_gene: TRBV7-3; abundance: .; j_gene: TRBJ2-5; CDR3aa: CASSLMVRDRGQETQYF; CDR3nt: TGTGCCAGCAGCTTAATGGTCCGGGACAGGGGCCAGGAGACCCAGTACTTC
d_gene: TRBD2; v_gene: TRBV7-3; abundance: .; j_gene: TRBJ2-1; CDR3aa: CASSPGTSGGEQFF; CDR3nt: TGTGCCAGCAGCCCCGGGACTAGCGGTGGGGAGCAGTTCTTC
d_gene: TRBD2; v_gene: TRBV29-1; abundance: .; j_gene: TRBJ2-1; CDR3aa: CSGQKGSSGSGDNEQFF; CDR3nt: TGCAGCGGGCAAAAGGGGAGTAGCGGGAGTGGGGACAATGAGCAGTTCTTC
d_gene: .; v_gene: TRBV9; abundance: .; j_gene: TRBJ2-1; CDR3aa: CASSAVSYNEQFF; CDR3nt: TGTGCCAGCAGCGCCGTCTCCTACAATGAGCAGTTCTTC
d_gene: .; v_gene: TRBV28; abundance: .; j_gene: TRBJ2-3; CDR3aa: CASSSGSVGTDTQYF; CDR3nt: TGTGCCAGCAGCTCGGGGAGCGTGGGCACAGATACGCAGTATTTT
d_gene: TRBD1; v_gene: TRBV5-4; abundance: .; j_gene: TRBJ2-1; CDR3aa: CASSGTASYNEQFF; CDR3nt: TGTGCCAGCAGCGGGACAGCCTCCTACAATGAGCAGTTCTTC
d_gene: TRBD2; v_gene: TRBV10-2; abundance: .; j_gene: TRBJ2-7; CDR3aa: CASGPGLAGPPGEQYF; CDR3nt: TGCGCCAGCGGCCCGGGACTAGCGGGACCTCCCGGCGAGCAGTACTTC
d_gene: .; v_gene: TRBV15; abundance: .; j_gene: TRBJ1-5; CDR3aa: CATSRVRQGGNQPQHF; CDR3nt: TGTGCCACCAGCAGAGTACGGCAGGGTGGCAATCAGCCCCAGCATTTT
d_gene: .; v_gene: TRBV7-9; abundance: .; j_gene: TRBJ2-1; CDR3aa: CASSLGFSGNEQFF; CDR3nt: TGTGCCAGCAGCTTAGGCTTTTCAGGCAATGAGCAGTTCTTC
d_gene: .; v_gene: TRBV5-1; abundance: few; j_gene: TRBJ1-4; CDR3aa: CASSITGSNEKLFF; CDR3nt: TGCGCCAGCAGCATTACAGGGAGTAATGAAAAACTGTTTTTT
d_gene: .; v_gene: TRBV28; abundance: .; j_gene: TRBJ2-7; CDR3aa: CASSMGSSYEQYF; CDR3nt: TGTGCCAGCAGTATGGGCAGCTCCTACGAGCAGTACTTC
d_gene: .; v_gene: TRBV2; abundance: .; j_gene: TRBJ2-5; CDR3aa: CASSEVASMRETQYF; CDR3nt: TGTGCCAGCAGTGAAGTGGCTAGCATGCGGGAGACCCAGTACTTC
d_gene: TRBD1; v_gene: TRBV18; abundance: .; j_gene: TRBJ2-7; CDR3aa: CASSPRGTGLAAYEQYF; CDR3nt: TGTGCCAGCTCACCCCGGGGGACAGGCCTCGCAGCCTACGAGCAGTACTTC
d_gene: TRBD2; v_gene: TRBV19; abundance: .; j_gene: TRBJ2-1; CDR3aa: CASSTLTSGATYNEQFF; CDR3nt: TGTGCCAGTAGTACATTAACTAGCGGGGCCACCTACAATGAGCAGTTCTTC
d_gene: .; v_gene: TRBV11-3; abundance: .; j_gene: TRBJ1-1; CDR3aa: CASSRVYTEAFF; CDR3nt: TGTGCCAGCAGCCGTGTTTACACTGAAGCTTTCTTT
d_gene: .; v_gene: TRBV27; abundance: once; j_gene: TRBJ1-5; CDR3aa: CASSLSSGGNQPQHF; CDR3nt: TGTGCCAGCAGTTTATCGTCCGGGGGCAATCAGCCCCAGCATTTT
d_gene: .; v_gene: TRBV5-4; abundance: .; j_gene: TRBJ1-4; CDR3aa: CASSLGQATTNEKLFF; CDR3nt: TGTGCCAGCAGCTTGGGCCAGGCGACAACTAATGAAAAACTGTTTTTT
d_gene: .; v_gene: TRBV7-8; abundance: .; j_gene: TRBJ2-1; CDR3aa: CASSLDVVFPHEQFF; CDR3nt: TGTGCCAGCAGCTTAGATGTAGTGTTTCCCCATGAGCAGTTCTTC
d_gene: .; v_gene: TRBV6-5; abundance: .; j_gene: TRBJ1-6; CDR3aa: CASSRQINSPLHF; CDR3nt: TGTGCCAGCAGTAGACAAATTAATTCACCCCTCCACTTT
d_gene: .; v_gene: TRBV5-1; abundance: .; j_gene: TRBJ2-7; CDR3aa: CASSLAPPPSSYEQYF; CDR3nt: TGCGCCAGCAGCTTGGCCCCTCCACCGAGCTCCTACGAGCAGTACTTC
d_gene: .; v_gene: TRBV7-9; abundance: .; j_gene: TRBJ1-2; CDR3aa: CASSLLSFYGYTF; CDR3nt: TGTGCCAGCAGCTTACTCTCGTTCTATGGCTACACCTTC
d_gene: TRBD2; v_gene: TRBV5-8; abundance: .; j_gene: TRBJ2-3; CDR3aa: CASSRDIGRLAGTDTQYF; CDR3nt: TGTGCCAGCAGTCGCGACATCGGGAGGCTCGCTGGCACAGATACGCAGTATTTT
d_gene: .; v_gene: TRBV11-3; abundance: .; j_gene: TRBJ2-2; CDR3aa: CASSFQHLNTGELFF; CDR3nt: TGTGCCAGCAGCTTCCAACATTTGAACACCGGGGAGCTGTTTTTT
d_gene: .; v_gene: TRBV27; abundance: .; j_gene: TRBJ2-4; CDR3aa: CASSLNPTVNRAHIQYF; CDR3nt: TGTGCCAGCAGCTTGAACCCCACCGTTAACAGGGCCCACATTCAGTACTTC
d_gene: TRBD1; v_gene: TRBV5-4; abundance: .; j_gene: TRBJ2-7; CDR3aa: CASSPGQAAYEQYF; CDR3nt: TGTGCCAGCAGCCCGGGACAGGCAGCCTACGAGCAGTACTTC
d_gene: .; v_gene: TRBV7-9; abundance: .; j_gene: TRBJ2-3; CDR3aa: CASSSSSRSTDTQYF; CDR3nt: TGTGCCAGCAGCTCTAGCAGCCGGTCCACAGATACGCAGTATTTT
d_gene: .; v_gene: TRBV30; abundance: .; j_gene: TRBJ1-5; CDR3aa: CAWSVGGSNQPQHF; CDR3nt: TGTGCCTGGAGTGTCGGGGGGAGCAATCAGCCCCAGCATTTT
d_gene: .; v_gene: TRBV6-6; abundance: .; j_gene: TRBJ1-1; CDR3aa: CASSSLNRQSEAFF; CDR3nt: TGTGCCAGCAGTTCCCTTAACCGACAGAGTGAAGCTTTCTTT
d_gene: .; v_gene: TRBV11-2; abundance: few; j_gene: TRBJ2-3; CDR3aa: CASSFSPDTQYF; CDR3nt: TGTGCCAGCAGCTTCTCCCCAGATACGCAGTATTTT
d_gene: .; v_gene: TRBV7-2; abundance: .; j_gene: TRBJ2-2; CDR3aa: CATSRAGWSTGELFF; CDR3nt: TGTGCCACCTCTAGGGCAGGGTGGAGCACCGGGGAGCTGTTTTTT
d_gene: .; v_gene: TRBV14; abundance: few; j_gene: TRBJ1-4; CDR3aa: CASSQDQPGLREKLFF; CDR3nt: TGTGCCAGCAGCCAAGATCAGCCAGGGCTGCGGGAAAAACTGTTTTTT